This T cell receptor (beta chain) was observed in a study of shared clonotypes between healthy human individuals. CD45RO-negative, CCR7-positively selected cells formed the naive CD8 fraction, excluding terminally differentiated effector memory CD45RA+ cells. Deep-level running was used for the assay. The data were produced by immunoSEQ multiplex PCR, yet TCRdb's version contains in-frame clones alone and is incomplete. The table lists about 870,000 clones, 85% to 95% of them singletons, with about 25% in the top ten. Study-wide findings and caveats: Owing to a small donor count, the genetic and exposure-history diversity represented was limited. Generation of non-shared clonotypes was less probable than generation of clonotypes shared by all four donors. Despite large depth, rarefaction showed incomplete sorted-subset sequencing.

V lost 0 bases and J 2 bases, leaving 9 bases between the germline ends. The CDR3 totals 14 residues. Germline V CDR1 and CDR2: SGHDT, YYEEEE. With respect to this clone: Its antigen is unknown.

The rearrangement links TRBV5-6 to TRBJ2-7; D remains ambiguous. Sequencing was carried out using naive CD8+ T cells sorted from blood. The sequence was obtained from a man in his thirties or forties in good health. The CDR3 region is CASSLVQFPYEQYF. CDR3 bases: TGTGCCAGCAGCTTGGTTCAGTTCCCCTACGAGCAGTACTTC. The complete variable domain, with remaining parts taken from reference TRBV5-6 and TRBJ2-7, reads DAGVTQSPTHLIKTRGQQVTLRCSPKSGHDTVSWYQQALGQGPQFIFQYYEEEERQRGNFPDRFSGHQFPNYSSELNVNALLLGDSALYLCASSLVQFPYEQYFGPGTRLTVT.